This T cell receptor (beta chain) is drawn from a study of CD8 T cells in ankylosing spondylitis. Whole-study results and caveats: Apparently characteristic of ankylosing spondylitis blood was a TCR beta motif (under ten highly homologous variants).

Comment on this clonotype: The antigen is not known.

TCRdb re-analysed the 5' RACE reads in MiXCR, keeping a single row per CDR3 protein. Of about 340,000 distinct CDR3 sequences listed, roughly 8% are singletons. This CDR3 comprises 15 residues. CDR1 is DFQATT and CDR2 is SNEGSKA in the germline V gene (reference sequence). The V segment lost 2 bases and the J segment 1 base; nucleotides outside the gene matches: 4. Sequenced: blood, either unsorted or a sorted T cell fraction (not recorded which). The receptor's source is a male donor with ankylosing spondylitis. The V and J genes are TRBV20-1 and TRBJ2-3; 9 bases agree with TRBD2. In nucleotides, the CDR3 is TGCAGTGCTAGATTACTAGCGGGTGGCACAGATACGCAGTATTTT. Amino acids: CSARLLAGGTDTQYF.